What follows are 19 T cell receptor beta chains derived from one specimen sequenced in a study of blood T cells in healthy people across ages. Primed by a sample-barcoded 5' primer and a J-beta primer mix, a second PCR proceeded for about 6 to 11 cycles. TCRdb re-called the 5' RACE reads with MiXCR, one entry per CDR3 protein. The table lists under 1,100,000 distinct CDR3 sequences, 20% to 25% of them singletons, with about 0.69% in the top ten. Another study also made use of these data, one on T cells of mothers and their children.

Sequences were obtained from blood. The receptor source for this set is a girl aged 2 to 9 in good health.

This clonotype was detected only a few times. The V and J genes are TRBV5-6 and TRBJ2-2, with 8 bases identical to TRBD1. The CDR3 covers 17 residues. The ends lost 1 base at V and 3 bases at J; junction bases unmatched: 8. Germline V CDR1 and CDR2: SGHDT, YYEEEE. As DNA, the CDR3 is TGTGCCAGCAGCTTGACGCCTCAGGGGGCGCACACCGGGGAGCTGTTTTTT. This sequence encodes CASSLTPQGAHTGELFF.

This clonotype has just a few counts. V gene TRBV12-3 or TRBV12-4 combines with J gene TRBJ2-2; D is unresolved. Between the trimmed V and J ends, which lost 4 bases and 4 bases, there was a span of 16 bases. The CDR3 has 16 residues. The CDR3 loop reads CASSSQFLGITGELFF. CDR3 DNA: TGTGCCAGCAGTTCCCAATTCCTAGGAATCACCGGGGAGCTGTTTTTT.

This clonotype was counted a few times. The chain recombines TRBV12-3 or TRBV12-4 with TRBJ2-7; 9 bases agree with TRBD2. This CDR3 has 14 residues. V was clipped by 4 bases and J by 5 bases; unmatched bases: 6. Here the CDR3 reads CASSSGLAFHEQYF. The CDR3 nucleotides read TGTGCCAGCAGTTCGGGACTAGCTTTCCACGAGCAGTACTTC.

This clonotype has only a few counts. The rearrangement links TRBV4-2 to TRBJ2-1; D is perhaps TRBD2 (6 bases). CDR3 length equals 17 residues. V was cut by 0 bases and J by 1 base, with 13 bases left in between. CDR1 is LGHNA and CDR2 is YNFKEQ in the germline V gene. Here the CDR3 reads CASSQERTGVSYNEQFF. The DNA of the CDR3 is TGTGCCAGCAGCCAAGAGAGGACGGGAGTATCCTACAATGAGCAGTTCTTC.

The rearrangement joins TRBV11-3 to TRBJ2-1, with TRBD1 matching over 9 bases. Trimming took 2 bases from V and 8 from J; bases not matched to a gene: 7. Germline CDR1 and CDR2: SGHNT and YENEEA. CDR3 length: 15 amino acids. The CDR3 protein is CASSLRDRESHEQFF. CDR3 sequence (DNA): TGTGCCAGCAGCTTAAGGGACAGGGAGTCTCATGAGCAGTTCTTC.

The chain joins TRBV7-3 to TRBJ2-1, with 11 nucleotides matching TRBD1. Trimming cost V 5 bases and J 8 bases; bases outside gene matches: 5. The CDR3 runs to 14 residues. Germline lookup yields CDR1 SGHTA and CDR2 FQGTGA. The CDR3 sequence: CASSPWTGGDEQFF. CDR3 DNA sequence: TGTGCCAGCAGCCCCTGGACAGGGGGCGATGAGCAGTTCTTC.

The chain joins TRBV3-1 to TRBJ2-1, with a weak D call TRBD2 (5 bases). The CDR3 runs 14 residues. The V and J ends lost 6 bases and 9 bases respectively, with 18 bases between them. Per germline, CDR1 LGHDT and CDR2 YNNKEL (reference sequence). In DNA form, the CDR3 reads TGTGCCAGCAGTCTGGACGGAGGATTGGGTGAGCAGTTCTTC. It yields the protein CASSLDGGLGEQFF.

The genes are TRBV12-3 or TRBV12-4 and TRBJ2-3; 11 bases agree with TRBD2. With V trimmed by 3 bases and J by 5 bases, 19 bases remained unmatched. CDR3 length equals 20 residues. In DNA form, the CDR3 reads TGTGCCAGCAGTTTTCCCAATCAACGTAGCGGGGGGGCATTCAGAGATACGCAGTATTTT. Its translation is CASSFPNQRSGGAFRDTQYF.

This rearrangement joins TRBV5-1 to TRBJ2-3; either TRBD1 or TRBD2 may supply D (6 bases each). The CDR3 covers 14 residues. V was cut by 2 bases and J by 4 bases, with 11 bases left in between. Looked up from germline, CDR1 is SGHRS and CDR2 is YFSETQ. The CDR3, as DNA: TGCGCCAGCAGCTTCGAGGGGGGCGCAGATACGCAGTATTTT. Its translation is CASSFEGGADTQYF.

This clonotype was found a few times. The chain has TRBV27 and TRBJ2-7; a weak D match, TRBD2 (5 bases). The V and J ends lost 0 bases and 5 bases respectively, with 8 bases between them. The CDR3 has 13 residues. Germline V lookup: CDR1 MNHEY, CDR2 SMNVEV (reference sequence). The CDR3 is CASSLSTGNEQYF. The CDR3 coding sequence is TGTGCCAGCAGTTTATCGACCGGGAACGAGCAGTACTTC.

This chain links TRBV7-9 with TRBJ1-1, with D possibly TRBD1 on 6 matching bases. This CDR3 comprises 11 residues. V lost 2 bases, J lost 11 bases, and 9 bases lay in between. In germline, CDR1 is SEHNR, CDR2 FQNEAQ (reference sequence). CDR3 sequence: CASSLTTGAFF. In DNA, the CDR3 is TGTGCCAGCAGCTTAACAACAGGGGCTTTCTTT.

The chain links TRBV29-1 to TRBJ2-3; no clear D. V was trimmed by 2 bases and J by 0 bases, leaving 0 bases between them. Germline V gene sequence: CDR1 SQVTM, CDR2 ANQGSEA. The CDR3 totals 11 residues. The CDR3 DNA reads as TGCAGCGTTGAAAGCACAGATACGCAGTATTTT. Translation gives CSVESTDTQYF.

The chain couples TRBV5-1 to TRBJ2-5; D uncertain. The DNA end lines up better with TRBJ2-7; the J call may be wrong. This CDR3 has 13 amino acids. Germline loops: CDR1 SGHRS, CDR2 YFSETQ. The CDR3 loop is CASSLFSFDEQYF. DNA of the CDR3: TGCGCCAGCAGCTTGTTCTCCTTCGACGAGCAGTACTTC.

This clonotype appeared a few times. The chain links TRBV29-1 to TRBJ2-5, with TRBD2 matching 9 bases. The CDR3 runs to 16 residues. The V and J ends lost 3 bases and 5 bases, in that order; junction bases with no gene match: 13. Looked up from germline, CDR1 is SQVTM and CDR2 is ANQGSEA. Here the CDR3 DNA reads TGCAGCGTTGACCCTTGGCGGGAGGGCCGTCGGGAGACCCAGTACTTC. Translating it yields CSVDPWREGRRETQYF.

The V gene is TRBV20-1, the J gene TRBJ2-7; TRBD1 or TRBD2 may be the D gene (6 bases each). This CDR3 spans 13 amino acids. The germline CDR1 and CDR2 sequences are DFQATT and SNEGSKA (reference sequence). V was cut by 5 bases and J by 5 bases, with 16 bases left in between. CDR3 DNA sequence: TGCAGTGCTGAGGGGGGACCTAGAGACGAGCAGTACTTC. This translates into CSAEGGPRDEQYF.

This clonotype was seen more than once but under ten times. The rearrangement joins TRBV29-1 to TRBJ2-7, with D unresolved. In germline, CDR1 is SQVTM, CDR2 ANQGSEA. Trimming removed 0 bases at V and 2 bases at J, with 11 bases between. The CDR3 loop spans 14 amino acids. CDR3 nucleotide sequence: TGCAGCGTTGAAGATCCGGCGGATGCCTACGAGCAGTACTTC. Translating gives CSVEDPADAYEQYF.

This clonotype was detected a few times. The chain carries TRBV29-1 and TRBJ2-5; D is possibly TRBD1 or TRBD2 (5 bases each). The J call may be incorrect, as the DNA end agrees better with TRBJ2-1. This CDR3 contains 17 residues. CDR1 and CDR2 (germline): SQVTM, ANQGSEA. This chain's CDR3 is CSVEPRGAEGDSDEQFF. DNA of the CDR3: TGCAGCGTTGAGCCAAGAGGGGCAGAGGGCGACTCGGATGAGCAGTTCTTC.

This clonotype was picked up a small number of times. CDR3 sequence (DNA): TGTGCCAGCACCACCCCCCCGACAGCGAACTATGGCTACACCTTC. Translating it yields CASTTPPTANYGYTF. The chain employs TRBV28 and TRBJ1-2; D is perhaps TRBD1 (5 bases). V was trimmed by 7 bases and J by 2 bases, leaving 17 bases between them. This CDR3 is built from 15 residues. CDR1 is MDHEN and CDR2 is SYDVKM in the germline V gene.

This clonotype was counted a few times. V gene TRBV4-1 combines with J gene TRBJ1-3; D gene unclear. V was shortened by 3 bases and J by 0 bases, with 9 bases between the two germline ends. This CDR3 contains 15 residues. Germline values: CDR1 MGHRA, CDR2 YSYEKL. For the CDR3, the DNA is TGCGCCAGCAGCCAGGGCGACGGCTCTGGAAACACCATATATTTT. Protein: CASSQGDGSGNTIYF.